This TCR beta chain was sequenced for a study of shared clonotypes between healthy human individuals. At the level of the study: Ranging from 18 to 49 in age, donors were a couple of women and a few men.

Original data processing: ImmunoSEQ only sent back junction sequences with no quality scores, so filtering was done differently. Assay used: immunoSEQ multiplex PCR; TCRdb lists only in-frame clones, some missing. V and J calls plus clone size are reproduced from that table; the DNA served to infer D and trimming. The sample includes fewer than 700,000 clones, roughly 72% of them seen just once. CDR1 is SGHRS and CDR2 is YFSETQ in the germline V gene. Trimming removed 3 bases from V and 0 bases from J, with 14 bases in between. The CDR3 runs to 16 residues. The V call is TRBV5-1, the J call TRBJ2-3; D is possibly TRBD2 (5 bases). This receptor was taken from a woman in her forties in good health. Some clones in this sample may be carry-over from other donors' samples. The material sequenced was PBMCs. The CDR3 loop is CASSSRGSTSTDTQYF. CDR3 DNA sequence: TGCGCCAGCAGCTCTCGGGGATCCACTAGCACAGATACGCAGTATTTT. Looking up the rest from reference TRBV5-1 and TRBJ2-3 gives the full variable domain: KAGVTQTPRYLIKTRGQQVTLSCSPISGHRSVSWYQQTPGQGLQFLFEYFSETQRNKGNFPGRFSGRQFSNSRSEMNVSTLELGDSALYLCASSSRGSTSTDTQYFGPGTRLTVL.